This T cell receptor (beta chain) stems from a study of blood T cell repertoires in COVID-19. Study at large: COVID-19 samples collected from the United States, Italy and Spain covered acute and convalescent phases. From T cells, B-cell-depleted T cells, or PBMCs came the material, which was cDNA or gDNA.

Per the study methods: Scientists estimated how many nucleated cells there were by amplifying reference gene primers. Produced via immunoSEQ multiplex PCR; TCRdb's table is partial and in-frame only. V and J calls and clone size come straight from that table; D and trimming were deduced from the DNA. Of hundreds of thousands of clones detected, roughly 80% appear once; the ten largest clones hold 7.9%. Trimming took 8 bases from V and 10 from J, leaving 14 bases between them. This CDR3 region has 11 residues. V is TRBV12-3 or TRBV12-4 and J is TRBJ1-2, with a tentative D call TRBD1 (6 bases). Material: peripheral blood. The source is an elderly woman with acute or convalescent COVID-19. CDR3 in DNA: TGTGCCAGCGGAGCGGGGGGCTACTACACCTTC. Its protein is CASGAGGYYTF.